The 7 T cell receptor beta chains presented below share a single source sample, sequenced in a study of blood T cell repertoires in COVID-19. TCRdb's copy holds only in-frame clones and misses some; the assay was immunoSEQ multiplex PCR. Of roughly 100,000 clones in the sample, over 70% were seen once. Sequenced: peripheral blood. These receptors came from a man in his fifties with acute or convalescent COVID-19.

This clone came up a few times. The V and J genes are TRBV5-6 and TRBJ2-2; a possible D gene is TRBD1 (6 bases). V lost 6 bases, J lost 5 bases, and 17 bases lay in between. The CDR3 has 15 amino acids. CDR1 and CDR2 (germline): SGHDT, YYEEEE. CDR3 nucleotide sequence: TGTGCCAGCATCCGGTTGGGGGCCCTGACCGGGGAGCTGTTTTTT. It codes for CASIRLGALTGELFF.

The chain links TRBV12-5 to TRBJ1-5; 9 bases fit TRBD1. CDR3 length: 15 amino acids. Germline-derived CDR1 and CDR2 are LGHNT and FRNRAP. V dropped 1 base and J dropped 6; count of bases not matched to a gene: 4. The CDR3 region is CASGLDWTGVQPQHF. DNA of the CDR3: TGTGCTAGTGGTTTGGACTGGACAGGGGTTCAGCCCCAGCATTTT. The full variable domain, its missing parts supplied by reference TRBV12-5 and TRBJ1-5, is DARVTQTPRHKVTEMGQEVTMRCQPILGHNTVFWYRQTMMQGLELLAYFRNRAPLDDSGMPKDRFSAEMPDATLATLKIQPSEPRDSAVYFCASGLDWTGVQPQHFGDGTRLSIL.

The rearrangement links TRBV20-1 to TRBJ2-7; unclear D gene. From germline, CDR1 is DFQATT and CDR2 SNEGSKA (reference sequence). The V end was cut by 1 base, the J end by 9 bases, with 7 bases between. This CDR3 region has 10 residues. The CDR3 sequence: CSARAVRQYF. DNA of the CDR3: TGCAGTGCTAGAGCAGTCCGGCAGTACTTC.

V and J are TRBV2 and TRBJ1-1, with TRBD1 matching over 7 bases. Trimming took 3 bases from V and 0 from J; bases not matched to a gene: 7. This CDR3 contains 16 residues. The germline V gene has CDR1 SNHLY and CDR2 FYNNEI. In nucleotides, the CDR3 is TGTGCCAGCAGTGATTGGCCAGGGGGGATGAACACTGAAGCTTTCTTT. Protein: CASSDWPGGMNTEAFF.

This rearrangement joins TRBV19 to TRBJ2-7; 11 bases line up with TRBD2. Germline V gene sequence: CDR1 LNHDA, CDR2 SQIVND (reference sequence). V shed 5 bases and J 6 bases; nucleotides not matched to a gene: 12. The CDR3 extends over 16 amino acids. CDR3 amino acids: CASSPTSGLAESEQYF. DNA for the CDR3: TGTGCCAGTAGTCCCACGTCGGGACTAGCGGAAAGCGAGCAGTACTTC. The variable domain in full, completed from reference TRBV19 and TRBJ2-7, reads DGGITQSPKYLFRKEGQNVTLSCEQNLNHDAMYWYRQDPGQGLRLIYYSQIVNDFQKGDIAEGYSVSREKKESFPLTVTSAQKNPTAFYLCASSPTSGLAESEQYFGPGTRLTVT.

This clone is termed medium-sized. The chain couples TRBV7-2 to TRBJ2-5; 7 positions agree with TRBD2. With 2 bases clipped from V and 0 bases from J, the junction kept 3 bases outside the gene matches. This CDR3 has 15 residues. Germline V gene lookup returns CDR1 SGHTA and CDR2 FQGNSA. The CDR3 sequence is CASSLSSGNQETQYF. CDR3 in DNA: TGTGCCAGCAGCTTATCCAGCGGGAACCAAGAGACCCAGTACTTC.

The gene calls are TRBV5-1 and TRBJ2-2, with 11 bases that match TRBD2. There are 17 residues in the CDR3. The J segment lost 6 bases and the V segment lost 4 bases, leaving 11 bases of the junction unmatched. The germline CDR1 and CDR2 sequences are SGHRS and YFSETQ. The DNA of the CDR3 is TGCGCCAGCAGCAGATTAGCGGGAGGGCCCTCGGCCGGGGAGCTGTTTTTT. It specifies CASSRLAGGPSAGELFF.